A selection of T cell receptor beta chains follows, all from one sample in a study of T-cell reconstitution after alpha-beta-depleted transplantation in children. TCRdb re-called the PCR reads with MiXCR, one entry per CDR3 protein. Among 700,000 to 950,000 distinct CDR3 sequences listed, 15% to 20% were seen once. Sequenced material: PBMCs, mostly from graft donor cells, taken 360 days after TCRalphabeta/CD19-depleted stem cell transplant. These receptors all stem from a male patient younger than 18 who had a stem cell transplant for acute lymphoblastic leukemia, so the T cells may come from the graft donor. Both conserved end residues are part of each CDR3. D genes are given only for firm matches. Size tells how often a clone was seen (once, few, many) or the class of an expanded clone, and some rows leave it out.

TRBV5-1	.	TRBD1	TRBJ2-6	TGCGCCAGCAACCCGGACAGGCTAAGCTCTGGGGCCAACGTCCTGACTTTC	CASNPDRLSSGANVLTF
TRBV27	.	.	TRBJ1-1	TGTGCCAGCAAAACCCGGGACAAGAACACTGAAGCTTTCTTT	CASKTRDKNTEAFF
TRBV4-1	few	.	TRBJ2-2	TGCGCCAGCAGCCACCACGTAGGGCCAACCCCGAACACCGGGGAGCTGTTTTTT	CASSHHVGPTPNTGELFF
TRBV6-5	few	.	TRBJ1-3	TGTGCCAGCAGTTACTCGTCCTCGGGTTTCGACATGGGAAACACCATATATTTT	CASSYSSSGFDMGNTIYF
TRBV2	few	.	TRBJ2-4	TGTGCCAGCAGTCCCGACAGACTTCAAAACATTCAGTACTTC	CASSPDRLQNIQYF
TRBV5-1	.	TRBD2	TRBJ2-7	TGCGCCAGCAGCTCCGGACTAGCGGGAGACGGCGAGCAGTACTTC	CASSSGLAGDGEQYF
TRBV29-1	.	.	TRBJ2-7	TGCAGCGTTCATACTACAGGGTTCTACGAGCAGTACTTC	CSVHTTGFYEQYF
TRBV5-1	.	.	TRBJ2-7	TGCGCCAGCAGCTACTCACCCCCATCCTACGAGCAGTACTTC	CASSYSPPSYEQYF
TRBV28	few	TRBD1	TRBJ2-3	TGTGCCAGCAGTCCCCTCCGCAGGGGGCCGACCACAGATACGCAGTATTTT	CASSPLRRGPTTDTQYF
TRBV5-6	.	.	TRBJ2-5	TGTGCCAGCAGCTTGCGGACAGTTCAAGAGACCCAGTACTTC	CASSLRTVQETQYF
TRBV5-1	few	.	TRBJ2-2	TGCGCCAGCAGCTTGACATACACAGGGAACACCGGGGAGCTGTTTTTT	CASSLTYTGNTGELFF
TRBV5-1	few	.	TRBJ1-1	TGCGCCAGCAGGTTTTCACAGGGCTTCGGGACTGAAGCTTTCTTT	CASRFSQGFGTEAFF
TRBV5-1	.	.	TRBJ2-1	TGCGCCAGCAGCTTGAAAGTGACCTACAATGAGCAGTTCTTC	CASSLKVTYNEQFF
TRBV14	many	TRBD1	TRBJ2-1	TGTGCCAGCAGCCAACAACAGGGGTTCAATGAGCAGTTCTTC	CASSQQQGFNEQFF
TRBV19	few	TRBD2	TRBJ2-1	TGTGCCAGTAGTATACTAGCGGGAGCTGGGAATGAGCAGTTCTTC	CASSILAGAGNEQFF
TRBV18	.	.	TRBJ2-5	TGTGCCAGCTCACCGGACTTGGGGGAGGAGACCCAGTACTTC	CASSPDLGEETQYF
TRBV3-1	few	.	TRBJ2-7	TGTGCCAGCAGCCAAGACAGGTTTAGCTCCTACGAGCAGTACTTC	CASSQDRFSSYEQYF
TRBV20-1	few	TRBD2	TRBJ2-7	TGCAGTGCTAGAAGGGAGCGGGGATTAGCCTACGAGCAGTACTTC	CSARRERGLAYEQYF
TRBV18	few	.	TRBJ2-5	TGTGCCAGCTCACAAGCGGTAGCCCAAGAGACCCAGTACTTC	CASSQAVAQETQYF
TRBV24-1	.	.	TRBJ2-2	TGTGCCACCAGTGACCCCCTAGCGAGCTTCACCGGGGAGCTGTTTTTT	CATSDPLASFTGELFF
TRBV7-6	few	TRBD2	TRBJ2-1	TGTGCCAGCAGCTTTGCGGGAGGGCCCCCATACAATGAGCAGTTCTTC	CASSFAGGPPYNEQFF
TRBV20-1	few	.	TRBJ2-3	TGCAGTGCTCGGACCCCCGGAGGCACAGATACGCAGTATTTT	CSARTPGGTDTQYF
TRBV27	.	TRBD1	TRBJ1-6	TGTGCCAGCAGAGCCCGGGGACAGTATAATTCACCCCTCCACTTT	CASRARGQYNSPLHF
TRBV3-1	few	TRBD2	TRBJ2-7	TGTGCCAGCCGTTCGACTAGCGGGGTCTACGAGCAGTACTTC	CASRSTSGVYEQYF
TRBV5-1	.	TRBD1	TRBJ1-1	TGCGCCAGCAGCTTGGGACAGGGGACCCCGGATGATTTCTTT	CASSLGQGTPDDFF
TRBV2	.	TRBD2	TRBJ2-7	TGTGCCAGCAAGGAGGGGACTAGCTCCTACGAGCAGTACTTC	CASKEGTSSYEQYF
TRBV5-1	.	TRBD1	TRBJ2-5	TGCGCCAGCAGCCGAAGGACAGGGACATACTTACAAGAGACCCAGTACTTC	CASSRRTGTYLQETQYF
TRBV29-1	.	.	TRBJ1-2	TGCAGCGTCGCGGGCGTGCAGGCTCAGCAGCACTATGGCTACACCTTC	CSVAGVQAQQHYGYTF
TRBV19	few	TRBD2	TRBJ2-5	TGTGCCAGTAGTATAGGTGGGACTAGGCAAGAGACCCAGTACTTC	CASSIGGTRQETQYF
TRBV12-3/TRBV12-4	.	TRBD1	TRBJ1-1	TGTGCCAGCAGTCGGGACAGGAGAGGCACTGAAGCTTTCTTT	CASSRDRRGTEAFF
TRBV27	few	.	TRBJ1-5	TGTGCCAGCAGTTTATCGGCCGGAAGCTATAGCAATCAGCCCCAGCATTTT	CASSLSAGSYSNQPQHF
TRBV4-1	.	.	TRBJ2-1	TGCGCCAGCAGCCAAGTATGGCGAAGCGGTGAGCAGTTCTTC	CASSQVWRSGEQFF
TRBV6-5	.	.	TRBJ2-2	TGTGCCAGCAGTTACTTAGATACTAGGGGGGAGCTGTTTTTT	CASSYLDTRGELFF
TRBV27	.	TRBD1	TRBJ1-6	TGTGCCAGCAGTTCCACAGGGGGGTCCGCCTCACCCCTCCACTTT	CASSSTGGSASPLHF
TRBV5-1	.	.	TRBJ2-2	TGCGCCAGCAGCTTTAGCGATCACGGGGAGCTGTTTTTT	CASSFSDHGELFF
TRBV7-9	.	TRBD2	TRBJ2-5	TGTGCCCTTGAGGGGCTAGCGGGTGGTGAGACCCAGTACTTC	CALEGLAGGETQYF
TRBV6-1	few	.	TRBJ1-6	TGTGCGAATCGCGTGGGTATGAATAATTCACCCCTCCACTTT	CANRVGMNNSPLHF
TRBV4-2	.	TRBD2	TRBJ2-1	TGTGCCAGCAGCCAAGCCGCCTTAGCGGGAGGGTTCTACAATGAGCAGTTCTTC	CASSQAALAGGFYNEQFF
TRBV21-1	few	.	TRBJ1-6	TGTGCCAGCAGAGCACTGTCTCGAGGCTGGGCGGATTCACCCCTCCACTTT	CASRALSRGWADSPLHF
TRBV15	few	.	TRBJ2-6	TGTGCCACCAGCAGACCTTATACAGTCTCTGGGGCCAACGTCCTGACTTTC	CATSRPYTVSGANVLTF
TRBV18	few	.	TRBJ2-7	TGTGCCAGCTCACCCAGTCCCGGCCCCTACGAGCAGTACTTC	CASSPSPGPYEQYF
TRBV12-3/TRBV12-4	.	.	TRBJ2-5	TGTGCCAGCAGTTTGAACTCTCGACCGTACGAGACCCAGTACTTC	CASSLNSRPYETQYF
TRBV12-5	few	.	TRBJ1-1	TGTGCTAGTGGGGGGGCGAACACTGAAGCTTTCTTT	CASGGANTEAFF
TRBV2	few	.	TRBJ1-2	TGTGCCAGCATCAAGGGGGAAGATAGCTATGGCTACACCTTC	CASIKGEDSYGYTF
TRBV20-1	few	TRBD1	TRBJ2-6	TGCAGTGCTCGACAGGGGCCACTCTCTGGGGCCAACGTCCTGACTTTC	CSARQGPLSGANVLTF
TRBV19	.	.	TRBJ1-2	TGTGCAGCGGGGGTCTATGGCTACACCTTC	CAAGVYGYTF